These 9 T cell receptor beta chains came from one sample sequenced in a study of tumor-infiltrating lymphocytes in primary liver carcinoma. The investigators made TCR beta cDNA from approximately 510 ng total RNA, using a constant-region primer. Libraries of TCR beta came from three nested multiplex PCR rounds with slightly modified ARM-PCR. The first two PCR rounds used TRBV1-TRBV30 forward primers with a C-beta reverse primer, about 10 cycles each. TCRdb re-derived calls from the multiplex PCR reads in MiXCR, one entry per CDR3 protein. Among 300,000 to 400,000 distinct CDR3 sequences, almost 65% were seen once, and the ten largest hold about 6%. Blood RNA was derived from unsorted whole blood, and germline DNA was extracted too. Sequenced input: peripheral blood. These TCRs come from a man between 40 and 49 years old with primary liver carcinoma and hepatitis B virus infection.

The V call is TRBV28, the J call TRBJ2-1, with a possible D match to TRBD2 (5 bases). The V end lost 10 bases, the J end lost 8 bases, and 18 bases lay between the germline ends. The CDR3 extends over 13 amino acids. Germline CDR1 and CDR2: MDHEN and SYDVKM. The CDR3 protein is CATLAFSVDEQFF. CDR3 DNA sequence: TGTGCCACCCTAGCCTTTAGCGTCGATGAGCAGTTCTTC.

The chain carries TRBV4-3 and TRBJ2-6, with a weak D call TRBD1 (5 bases). The ends were cut back, 0 bases at V and 4 bases at J, with 13 bases in the middle. This CDR3 spans 17 amino acids. Germline V gene lookup returns CDR1 LGHNA and CDR2 YSLEER. The CDR3 protein is CASSQDGSGRGANVLTF. The CDR3 nucleotides read TGCGCCAGCAGCCAAGATGGGTCAGGGCGCGGGGCCAACGTCCTGACTTTC.

The rearrangement links TRBV30 to TRBJ2-4; TRBD2 matches at 9 bases. Trimming cost V 3 bases and J 0 bases; bases outside gene matches: 6. Per the germline V gene, CDR1 is GTSNPN and CDR2 is SVGIG (reference sequence). CDR3 size: 16 residues. CDR3 in amino acids: CAWRPLLAGAKNIQYF. The CDR3 DNA is TGTGCCTGGAGGCCCCTACTAGCGGGAGCCAAAAACATTCAGTACTTC.

A note on this clonotype: A clone one base away is much larger, so this may be a read error. The rearrangement uses TRBV6-5 and TRBJ2-7, with D tentatively TRBD2 (5 bases). The CDR3 has 15 amino acids. The V end lost 3 bases, the J end lost 3 bases, and 15 bases lay between the germline ends. Germline assignment: CDR1 MNHEY and CDR2 SVGAGI. This CDR3 reads CASSYGGQLVYEQYF. As DNA, the CDR3 is TGTGCCAGCAGTTATGGCGGGCAGCTAGTCTACGAGCAGTACTTC.

On this clonotype itself: Its ends do not fully match the called genes, so a read error is possible. CDR3 sequence: CASSGTSGTYTQYF. Here the CDR3 DNA reads TGTGCCAGCAGCGGGACTAGCGGCACATATACGCAGTATTTT. The chain is built from TRBV5-8 and TRBJ2-3, with 11 bases matching TRBD2. Germline V gene lookup returns CDR1 SGHTS and CDR2 YDEGEE. CDR3 length: 14 residues.

With regard to this clonotype: A read error may explain this, as a much larger clone is one base away. The rearrangement links TRBV6-1 to TRBJ2-7; TRBD2 aligns across 8 bases. There are 16 residues in the CDR3. Per the germline V gene, CDR1 is MNHNS and CDR2 is SASEGT. The V and J ends lost 4 bases and 5 bases, in that order; junction bases with no gene match: 13. This CDR3 is CASSVRGVAGLHEQYF. The CDR3 DNA follows: TGTGCCAGCAGTGTTCGTGGGGTAGCGGGACTTCACGAGCAGTACTTC.

The chain recombines TRBV5-1 with TRBJ2-7; tentative D call: TRBD1 (5 bases). This CDR3 has 11 amino acids. CDR1 and CDR2 (germline): SGHRS, YFSETQ. Trimming removed 6 bases from V and 7 bases from J, with 11 bases in between. The CDR3: CASKSRQEQYF. CDR3 DNA sequence: TGCGCCAGCAAATCTAGACAGGAGCAGTACTTC.

About this clonotype: A much more abundant neighbour one base away suggests this may be a read error. The chain combines TRBV6-5 with TRBJ1-1, with 8 nucleotides matching TRBD1. In germline, CDR1 is MNHEY, CDR2 SVGAGI. CDR3 size: 17 residues. Trimming took 0 bases from V and 4 from J; bases not matched to a gene: 10. CDR3 protein: CASSYSWTGPYGTEAFF. As DNA, the CDR3 is TGTGCCAGCAGTTACTCGTGGACAGGGCCTTACGGCACTGAAGCTTTCTTT.

The chain employs TRBV5-4 and TRBJ2-3, with 7 nucleotides matching TRBD2. The CDR3 is 16 amino acids. Germline trimming cut 0 bases from V and 2 bases from J; bases unmatched to any gene: 6. Germline CDR1 and CDR2: SGHNT and YYREEE (reference sequence). CDR3 residues: CASSLALARDTDTQYF. CDR3 sequence (DNA): TGTGCCAGCAGCTTGGCACTAGCGAGAGACACAGATACGCAGTATTTT.